The subject of this entry is one TCR beta chain. The antigen is not known. The source of the sample is a study of T cells expressing NK-cell markers. Study context: Sorted CD3+CD56+NKG2C+, CD3+CD56+NKG2C- and CD3+CD56-NKG2C+ T cells supplied TCR beta repertoires.

TCRdb reanalyzed the 5' RACE reads, giving one entry per CDR3 protein sequence and no DNA. The specimen's table records about 150,000 distinct CDR3 sequences. Overall study results and limits: Where several donors were concerned, these clonotypes also led the CD3+CD56-NKG2C+ fraction. Evidence did not settle whether expanded NKG2C+ T cell clones targeted HCMV.

The receptor's source is a woman in her forties or fifties in good health. The specimen sequenced was blood T cells: a sorted CD56 or NKG2C T cell subset, CD4+ or CD8+ T cells, or bulk PBMC T cells (not recorded which).

This CDR3 is CASRETIPGLENTGELFF. The genes are TRBV2 and TRBJ2-2; TCRdb selects TRBD2, and the lack of DNA leaves this call unchecked. Germline values: CDR1 SNHLY, CDR2 FYNNEI. This CDR3 has 18 residues.